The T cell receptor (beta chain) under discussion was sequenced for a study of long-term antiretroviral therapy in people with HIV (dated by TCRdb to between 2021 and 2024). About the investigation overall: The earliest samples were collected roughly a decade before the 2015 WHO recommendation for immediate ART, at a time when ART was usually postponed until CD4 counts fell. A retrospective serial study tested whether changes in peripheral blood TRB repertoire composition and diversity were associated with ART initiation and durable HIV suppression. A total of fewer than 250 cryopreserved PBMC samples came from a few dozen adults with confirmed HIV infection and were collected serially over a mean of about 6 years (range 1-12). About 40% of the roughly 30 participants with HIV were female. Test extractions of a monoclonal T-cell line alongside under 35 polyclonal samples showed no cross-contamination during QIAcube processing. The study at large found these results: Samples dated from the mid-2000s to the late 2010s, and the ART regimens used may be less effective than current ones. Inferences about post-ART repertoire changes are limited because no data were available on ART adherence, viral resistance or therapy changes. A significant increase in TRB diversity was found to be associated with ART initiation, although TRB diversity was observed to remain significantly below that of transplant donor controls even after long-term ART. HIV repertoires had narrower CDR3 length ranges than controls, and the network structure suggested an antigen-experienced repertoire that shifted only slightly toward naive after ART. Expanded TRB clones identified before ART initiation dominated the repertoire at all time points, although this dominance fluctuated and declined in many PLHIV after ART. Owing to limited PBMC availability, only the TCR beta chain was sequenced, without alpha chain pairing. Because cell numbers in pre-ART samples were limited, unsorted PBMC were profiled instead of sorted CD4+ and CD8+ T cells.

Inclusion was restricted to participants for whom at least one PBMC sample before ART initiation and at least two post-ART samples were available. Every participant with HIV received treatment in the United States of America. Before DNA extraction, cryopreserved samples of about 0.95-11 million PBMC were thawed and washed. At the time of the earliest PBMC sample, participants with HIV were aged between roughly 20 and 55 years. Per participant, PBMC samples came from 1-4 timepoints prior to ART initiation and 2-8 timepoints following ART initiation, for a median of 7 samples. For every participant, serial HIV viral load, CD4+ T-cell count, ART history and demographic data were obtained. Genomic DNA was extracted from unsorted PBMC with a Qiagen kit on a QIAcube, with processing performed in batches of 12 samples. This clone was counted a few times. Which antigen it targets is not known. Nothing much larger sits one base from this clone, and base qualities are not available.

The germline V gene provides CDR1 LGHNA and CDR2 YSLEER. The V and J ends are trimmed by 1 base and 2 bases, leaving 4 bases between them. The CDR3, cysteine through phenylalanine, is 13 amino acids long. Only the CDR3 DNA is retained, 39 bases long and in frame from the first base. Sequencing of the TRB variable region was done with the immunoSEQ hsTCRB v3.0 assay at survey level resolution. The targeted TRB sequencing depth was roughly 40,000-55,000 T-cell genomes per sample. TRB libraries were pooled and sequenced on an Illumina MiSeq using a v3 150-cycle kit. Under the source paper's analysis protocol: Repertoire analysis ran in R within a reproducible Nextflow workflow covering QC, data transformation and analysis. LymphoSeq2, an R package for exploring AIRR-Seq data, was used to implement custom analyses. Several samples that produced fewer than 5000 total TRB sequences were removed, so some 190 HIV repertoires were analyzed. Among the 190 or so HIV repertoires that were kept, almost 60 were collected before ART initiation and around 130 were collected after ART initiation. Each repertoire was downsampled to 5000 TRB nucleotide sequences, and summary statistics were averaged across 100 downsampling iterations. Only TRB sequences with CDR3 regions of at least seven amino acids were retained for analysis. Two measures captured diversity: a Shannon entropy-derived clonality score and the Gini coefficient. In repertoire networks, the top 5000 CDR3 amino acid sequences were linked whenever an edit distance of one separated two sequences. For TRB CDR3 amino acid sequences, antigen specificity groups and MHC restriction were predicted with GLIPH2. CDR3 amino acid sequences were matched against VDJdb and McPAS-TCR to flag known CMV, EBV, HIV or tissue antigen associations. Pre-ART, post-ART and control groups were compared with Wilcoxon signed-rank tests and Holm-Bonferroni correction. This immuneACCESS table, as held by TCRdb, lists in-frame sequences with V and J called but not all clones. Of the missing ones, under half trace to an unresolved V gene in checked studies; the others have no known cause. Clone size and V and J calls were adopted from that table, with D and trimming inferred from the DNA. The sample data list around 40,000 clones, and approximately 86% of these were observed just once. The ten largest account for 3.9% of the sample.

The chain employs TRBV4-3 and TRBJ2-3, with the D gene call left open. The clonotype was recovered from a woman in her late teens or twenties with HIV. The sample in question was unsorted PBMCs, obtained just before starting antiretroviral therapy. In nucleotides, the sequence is TGCGCCAGCAGCCAAGTATACACAGATACGCAGTATTTT. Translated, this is CASSQVYTDTQYF.